One and the same sample provided the 22 T cell receptor beta chains below, sequenced in a study of tissue T cells after allogeneic stem cell transplantation. The method was immunoSEQ multiplex PCR; TCRdb's version includes in-frame clones alone and lacks a portion of them. In the table there are over 15,000 clones, 70% of which are singletons. Sequencing was performed on spleen. Receptors were obtained from a female BALB/c mouse in good health. For this strain, the MHC haplotype corresponds to H2-d.

Regarding this clone: Gene names follow the mouse nomenclature. The read terminates 1 residue before the CDR3 end, so the remaining end is supplied by the germline J gene. The chain couples TRBV13-3 to TRBJ2-3, with a tentative D call TRBD1 (6 bases). V was pared by 0 bases and J by 0 bases, with 11 bases between. Germline V gene data show CDR1 as NNHDY and CDR2 as SYVADS. The CDR3 is 16 amino acids. The CDR3 is CASSDDRDTSAETLYF. The sequenced part of the CDR3 DNA is TGTGCCAGCAGTGATGACCGGGACACTAGTGCAGAAACGCTGTAT.

As regards this clone: Each gene name is a mouse one. The missing CDR3 end, 1 residue past where the read stops, is filled in from the germline J gene. This chain joins TRBV16 and TRBJ2-4, with D uncertain. This CDR3 contains 15 residues. Germline V gene sequence: CDR1 SGHSA, CDR2 FRNQAP. Trimming cost V 0 bases and J 0 bases, with 7 bases left between them. CDR3: CASSLDLASQNTLYF. The part of the CDR3 DNA that was read is TGTGCAAGCAGCTTAGATTTGGCTAGTCAAAACACCTTGTAC.

Concerning this clone itself: The genes and germline here are from mouse. The observed sequence ends 1 residue before the CDR3 terminus, with the missing tail filled in from the germline J gene. This rearrangement joins TRBV19 to TRBJ2-1, with D possibly matching TRBD1 (6 bases). Germline CDR1 is FNHDT and CDR2 is SITEND (reference sequence). CDR3 size: 15 residues. V lost 5 bases and J lost 0, with 12 bases in between. CDR3 residues: CASSTRDINYAEQFF. Incomplete CDR3 DNA: TGTGCCAGCAGCACTCGGGACATTAACTATGCTGAGCAGTTC.

Remarks on this clone: The genes and germline here are from mouse. The CDR3 end lies 1 residue beyond the end of the read and is filled in from the germline J gene. The J gene is TRBJ2-3, the V gene TRBV2; 8 positions agree with TRBD2. V lost 0 bases, J lost 0 bases, and 5 bases stayed unmatched. This CDR3 has 17 amino acids. Germline CDR1 is LGHNA and CDR2 is YSYQKL. The CDR3 reads CASSQEGDWTSAETLYF. The sequenced CDR3 bases are TGTGCCAGCAGCCAAGAGGGGGACTGGACTAGTGCAGAAACGCTGTAT.

This clone appeared a single time. Mouse gene names apply. The read falls 1 residue short of the CDR3 end, and the missing part is taken from the germline J gene. The chain links TRBV31 to TRBJ2-1; 11 bases are shared with TRBD2. The CDR3 loop spans 15 amino acids. J was trimmed by 4 bases and V by 0 bases; bases with no gene match: 2. Germline values: CDR1 GKSSPN, CDR2 SITVG. CDR3 sequence: CAWSLRLGGYAEQFF. CDR3 bases read: TGTGCCTGGAGTCTACGACTGGGGGGGTATGCTGAGCAGTTC.

Note on this clone: Here the gene names and germline are mouse. The CDR3 goes on 1 residue after the read ends, and that part is filled in from the germline J gene. V is TRBV1 and J is TRBJ2-3; no definite D call. The germline V gene has CDR1 NSQYPW and CDR2 LRSPGD (reference sequence). Trimming stripped 0 bases from V and 1 base from J, with 11 bases between. The CDR3 has 16 residues. CDR3 region: CTCSADPAYGAETLYF. The CDR3 bases that were read are TGCACCTGCAGTGCAGATCCGGCGTATGGTGCAGAAACGCTGTAT.

About this clone itself: Each gene name is a mouse one. The CDR3 spells CASSQDLDRGREQYF. Incomplete CDR3 DNA: TGTGCCAGCAGCCAAGATCTGGACAGGGGGCGAGAACAGTAC. The chain has TRBV5 and TRBJ2-7; 11 bases are a match to TRBD1. The read terminates 1 residue ahead of where the CDR3 ends, so the germline J gene completes it. V lost 0 bases to trimming and J lost 7 bases; unmatched junction nucleotides: 5. Germline loops: CDR1 LGHNA, CDR2 YNLKQL (reference sequence). CDR3 length equals 15 residues.

Only a few counts were recorded for this clone. The genes are named according to mouse. The observed sequence ends 1 residue before the CDR3 terminus, with the missing tail filled in from the germline J gene. The genes are TRBV13-1 and TRBJ2-7; a weak D match, TRBD1 (5 bases). CDR3 length equals 13 residues. V was pared by 5 bases and J by 0 bases, with 9 bases between. CDR1 and CDR2 (germline): NSHNY, SYGAGN. The CDR3 bases that were read are TGTGCCAGCAGGGACAAAATCTCCTATGAACAGTAC. Translating it yields CASRDKISYEQY. Given in full, the CDR3 is CASRDKISYEQYF.

Concerning this clone itself: Gene names and germline match the mouse. The read gets to within 1 residue of the CDR3 end, and the germline J gene fills in the rest. The chain recombines TRBV4 with TRBJ1-3; 10 nucleotides line up with TRBD1. The germline V gene encodes CDR1 LGHDT and CDR2 YNNKQL (reference sequence). The CDR3 consists of 15 residues. V dropped 3 bases and J dropped 3; count of bases not matched to a gene: 2. CDR3 in amino acids: CASSYRDRGGNTLYF. CDR3 DNA, as far as it was read: TGTGCCAGCAGCTACCGGGACAGGGGTGGAAATACGCTCTAT.

This clone was observed a few times. The genes and germline here are from mouse. The DNA ends 1 residue before the CDR3 does, and the rest of the CDR3 is filled in from the germline J gene. The chain recombines TRBV29 with TRBJ1-5, with D possibly matching TRBD1 (6 bases). V was trimmed by 5 bases and J by 6 bases, leaving 11 bases between them. Germline V gives CDR1 MSHET, CDR2 SYDVDS. CDR3 size: 13 residues. The DNA read from the CDR3 is TGTGCTAGCAGTGTGGGGGCTGCCCAGGCTCCGCTT. This sequence encodes CASSVGAAQAPL. The entire CDR3 reads CASSVGAAQAPLF.

This clone was seen just once. Gene names refer to mouse genes. The CDR3 extends 1 residue past the end of the read, so its final part is completed from the germline J gene. This chain links TRBV1 with TRBJ2-2; TRBD1 might be the D (5 bases). CDR1 and CDR2 (germline): NSQYPW, LRSPGD (reference sequence). CDR3 length equals 14 residues. Trimming shortened V by 4 bases and J by 1 base, and 7 bases separated the two germline ends. CDR3 residues: CTCSGGQNTGQLYF. The CDR3 DNA, read in part, is TGCACCTGCAGTGGAGGACAAAACACCGGGCAGCTCTAC.

As for this clone: Mouse gene names apply. The CDR3 DNA, read in part, is TGTGCCAGCAGGGAGGGACAGGAGAACCAGGCTCCGCTT. It translates to CASREGQENQAPL. The complete CDR3 sequence is CASREGQENQAPLF. The chain combines TRBV24 with TRBJ1-5; the match to TRBD1 covers 8 bases. The read finishes 1 residue shy of the CDR3 end, and the germline J gene is used to complete it. The CDR3 extends over 14 amino acids. The germline V gene has CDR1 KGHTA and CDR2 FRNEEI. J lost 4 bases, V lost 6 bases, and 5 bases had no gene match.

In regard to this clone: These gene names are mouse names. The DNA ends 1 residue before the CDR3 does, and the rest of the CDR3 is filled in from the germline J gene. The chain carries TRBV19 and TRBJ2-1; 11 nucleotides match TRBD2. Germline CDR1 reads FNHDT; CDR2 reads SITEND (reference sequence). This CDR3 is built from 15 residues. With V trimmed by 3 bases and J by 2 bases, 1 base remained unmatched. The covered CDR3 bases are TGTGCCAGCAGTAGGGACTGGGGGCACTATGCTGAGCAGTTC. It specifies CASSRDWGHYAEQF. The whole CDR3 protein reads CASSRDWGHYAEQFF.

A remark on this clone: Mouse names are used for the genes. The CDR3 is cut off 1 residue early in the read; its end comes from the germline J gene. The chain employs TRBV14 and TRBJ2-7; the match to TRBD2 covers 12 bases. The CDR3 sequence is 14 residues long. V lost 4 bases to trimming and J lost 6 bases; unmatched junction nucleotides: 5. The V gene's germline CDR1 is SGHDT and CDR2 FRDEAV. The CDR3 sequence is CASSLGTGGIEQYF. CDR3 DNA (partial): TGTGCCAGCAGTCTCGGGACTGGGGGGATTGAACAGTAC.

This clone was detected once. All gene names here are mouse names. The read gets to within 1 residue of the CDR3 end, and the germline J gene fills in the rest. The V and J genes are TRBV1 and TRBJ2-3; D remains unclear. The V and J ends lost 0 bases and 3 bases respectively, with 4 bases between them. Per germline, CDR1 NSQYPW and CDR2 LRSPGD (reference sequence). The length of the CDR3 is 13 residues. This CDR3 is CTCSADGAETLYF. The CDR3 DNA, read in part, is TGCACCTGCAGTGCAGACGGGGCAGAAACGCTGTAT.

Points on this clone: Gene names are mouse gene names. The read ends 1 residue before the CDR3 terminus; that terminus is restored from the germline J gene. The same CDR3 also results from other DNA sequences found in this sample. This chain connects TRBV31 to TRBJ2-4; a possible D gene is TRBD2 (5 bases). Trimming pared 5 bases from V and 0 bases from J, leaving 12 bases between. Per germline, CDR1 GKSSPN and CDR2 SITVG. The CDR3 length is 14 residues. CDR3 in amino acids: CAWDWGSSQNTLYF. The part of the CDR3 DNA that was read is TGTGCCTGGGATTGGGGTTCTAGTCAAAACACCTTGTAC.

Remarks on this clone: Mouse gene names apply. The CDR3 is cut off 1 residue early in the read; its end comes from the germline J gene. The rearrangement uses TRBV1 and TRBJ1-4, with TRBD1 matching 7 bases. V lost 2 bases, J lost 4 bases, and 7 bases stayed unmatched. The CDR3 is made up of 16 amino acids. The germline V gene encodes CDR1 NSQYPW and CDR2 LRSPGD (reference sequence). The sequenced CDR3 bases are TGCACCTGCAGTGCACTCCGGGACAGAGACAACGAAAGATTATTT. The encoded protein is CTCSALRDRDNERLF. The whole CDR3 sequence is CTCSALRDRDNERLFF. The variable domain in full, with the rest retrieved from reference TRBV1 and TRBJ1-4, is VTLLEQNPRWRLVPRGQAVNLRCILKNSQYPWMSWYQQDLQKQLQWLFTLRSPGDKEVKSLPGADYLATRVTDTELRLQVANMSQGRTLYCTCSALRDRDNERLFFGHGTKLSVL.

Worth noting for this clone: The listed genes are named as in mouse. The CDR3 region is CASSWGNQDTQYF. The covered CDR3 bases are TGTGCCAGCAGCTGGGGTAACCAAGACACCCAGTAC. V and J are TRBV4 and TRBJ2-5; D is unclear. The read falls 1 residue short of the CDR3 end, and the missing part is taken from the germline J gene. CDR1 LGHDT and CDR2 YNNKQL come from the germline V gene (reference sequence). V was pared by 4 bases and J by 0 bases, with 5 bases between. The CDR3 length is 13 residues.

A word on this clone: Any gene name here is a mouse gene name. The read gets to within 1 residue of the CDR3 end, and the germline J gene fills in the rest. This sequence joins TRBV2 and TRBJ1-4; 10 bases are shared with TRBD1. This CDR3 has 14 residues. The V gene's germline CDR1 is LGHNA and CDR2 YSYQKL. Germline trimming cut 1 base from V and 7 bases from J; bases unmatched to any gene: 0. The CDR3 sequence is CASSQGTGGERLFF. The CDR3 DNA, read in part, is TGTGCCAGCAGCCAAGGGACAGGGGGCGAAAGATTATTT.

On this clone itself: Mouse gene names apply. The read finishes 1 residue shy of the CDR3 end, and the germline J gene is used to complete it. This chain links TRBV4 with TRBJ1-3; 7 positions agree with TRBD1. J lost 0 bases, V lost 4 bases, and 6 bases had no gene match. The CDR3 has 16 amino acids. Germline V CDR1 and CDR2: LGHDT, YNNKQL (reference sequence). CDR3 bases read: TGTGCCAGCAGCTCCCTGGGACAGCCTTCTGGAAATACGCTCTAT. As protein: CASSSLGQPSGNTLY. The CDR3 in its entirety is CASSSLGQPSGNTLYF.

For this clone: The genes are named according to mouse. The read finishes 1 residue shy of the CDR3 end, and the germline J gene is used to complete it. This chain connects TRBV31 to TRBJ2-1, with 8 bases lining up with TRBD2. J lost 0 bases, V lost 0 bases, and 1 base had no gene match. The CDR3 sequence is 15 residues long. Germline-derived CDR1 and CDR2 are GKSSPN and SITVG. The CDR3 reads CAWSLTGGNYAEQFF. The DNA read from the CDR3 is TGTGCCTGGAGTCTCACTGGGGGTAACTATGCTGAGCAGTTC.

On this clone: The gene symbols are mouse symbols. The observed sequence ends 1 residue before the CDR3 terminus, with the missing tail filled in from the germline J gene. The chain recombines TRBV13-3 with TRBJ1-4; TRBD1 agrees at 8 bases. The junction had 5 bases not matched to a gene; V was cut back by 6 bases and J by 7 bases. Germline assignment: CDR1 NNHDY and CDR2 SYVADS. The CDR3 consists of 13 residues. The CDR3: CASNTGGGERLFF. CDR3 DNA, as far as it was read: TGTGCCAGCAACACAGGGGGAGGCGAAAGATTATTT.